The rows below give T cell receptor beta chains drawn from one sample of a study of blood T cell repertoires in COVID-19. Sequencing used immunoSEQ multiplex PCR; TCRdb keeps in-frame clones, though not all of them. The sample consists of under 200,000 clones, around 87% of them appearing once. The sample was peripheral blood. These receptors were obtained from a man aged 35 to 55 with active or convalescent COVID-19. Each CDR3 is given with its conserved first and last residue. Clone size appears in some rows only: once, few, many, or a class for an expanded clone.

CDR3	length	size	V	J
CASSESGTGGNTIYF	15	NA	TRBV2	TRBJ1-3
CASSTGLAGANTGELFF	17	NA	TRBV5-4	TRBJ2-2
CASSRDRANTEAFF	14	NA	TRBV7-2	TRBJ1-1
CASSQDLFLNSGNYGYTF	18	NA	TRBV3-1/TRBV3-2	TRBJ1-2
CASSYSGREKLFF	13	NA	TRBV6-5	TRBJ1-4
CASTLGPQGNTEAFF	15	NA	TRBV9	TRBJ1-1
CASSERDPYEQYF	13	NA	TRBV2	TRBJ2-7
CASSQVQRQGNGYTF	15	NA	TRBV4-2	TRBJ1-2
CASRRTGVYEQYF	13	once	TRBV5-8	TRBJ2-7
CASSLASGVNSYTF	14	NA	TRBV27	TRBJ1-2
CAIRGTSSGNTIYF	14	many	TRBV10-3	TRBJ1-3
CASSPTGNHYNEQFF	15	NA	TRBV6-5	TRBJ2-1
CASSPEGAPEAFF	13	NA	TRBV5-1	TRBJ1-1
CATRSAGAPREQYF	14	NA	TRBV28	TRBJ2-7
CASSLSGGPEGTQYF	15	NA	TRBV5-1	TRBJ2-3
CASSEGDRLNTEAFF	15	NA	TRBV10-2	TRBJ1-1
CASSLGGAGNTIYF	14	few	TRBV7-2	TRBJ1-3
CASSMGGQGEAFF	13	NA	TRBV19	TRBJ1-1
CASSFSGGPFDTQYF	15	NA	TRBV10-1	TRBJ2-3
CASSRQKSSYEQYF	14	NA	TRBV19	TRBJ2-7
CAWSPGQGYEQYF	13	NA	TRBV30	TRBJ2-7
CASSQQAMNTEAFF	14	NA	TRBV5-1	TRBJ1-1
CASSRDSLYGYTF	13	once	TRBV12-3/TRBV12-4	TRBJ1-2
CASSQGFPGQGTEAFF	16	NA	TRBV4-1	TRBJ1-1
CASSFRTGYTEAFF	14	NA	TRBV5-1	TRBJ1-1
CASSYSGQGNSPLHF	15	NA	TRBV6-5	TRBJ1-6
CASMRGANSPLHF	13	NA	TRBV2	TRBJ1-6
CASSERRGQPQHF	13	NA	TRBV21-1	TRBJ1-5
CASSRDRGRREKLFF	15	NA	TRBV2	TRBJ1-4
CASSTPGRRTYEQYF	15	NA	TRBV6-5	TRBJ2-7
CASSYRQGRGNTEAFF	16	NA	TRBV6-5	TRBJ1-1
CATSDPVGGSNTGELFF	17	NA	TRBV24-1	TRBJ2-2
CASGDRGAPDTQYF	14	NA	TRBV5-1	TRBJ2-3
CASTPGRFTDTQYF	14	NA	TRBV19	TRBJ2-3
CASKIKLQPQHF	12	NA	TRBV28	TRBJ1-5
CAWSEWGNTIYF	12	NA	TRBV30	TRBJ1-3
CASSEYGKSTDTQYF	15	NA	TRBV25-1	TRBJ2-3
CASSPAPGGNTEAFF	15	NA	TRBV11-3	TRBJ1-1
CASSPRTATTPYNEQFF	17	NA	TRBV7-2	TRBJ2-1
CASSFDRLTEAFF	13	NA	TRBV5-4	TRBJ1-1
CASSRVLAGGTDTQYF	16	NA	TRBV5-1	TRBJ2-3